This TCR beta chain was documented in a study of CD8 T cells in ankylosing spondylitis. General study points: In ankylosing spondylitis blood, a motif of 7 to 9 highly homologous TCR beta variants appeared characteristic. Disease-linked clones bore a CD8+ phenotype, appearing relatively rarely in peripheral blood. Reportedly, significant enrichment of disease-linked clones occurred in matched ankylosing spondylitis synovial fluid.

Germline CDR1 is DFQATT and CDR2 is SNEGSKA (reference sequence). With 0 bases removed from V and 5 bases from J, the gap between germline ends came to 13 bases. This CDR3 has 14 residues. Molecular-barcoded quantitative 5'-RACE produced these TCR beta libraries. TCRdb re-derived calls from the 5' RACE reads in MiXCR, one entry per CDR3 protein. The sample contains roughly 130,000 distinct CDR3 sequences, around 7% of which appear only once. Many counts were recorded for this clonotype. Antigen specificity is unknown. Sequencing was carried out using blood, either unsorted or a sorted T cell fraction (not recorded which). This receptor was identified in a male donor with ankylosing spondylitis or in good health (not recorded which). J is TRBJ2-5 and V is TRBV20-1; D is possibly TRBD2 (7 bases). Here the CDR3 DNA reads TGCAGTGCTAGAGACCTAGGGGGGGAGGAGACCCAGTACTTC. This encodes CSARDLGGEETQYF.